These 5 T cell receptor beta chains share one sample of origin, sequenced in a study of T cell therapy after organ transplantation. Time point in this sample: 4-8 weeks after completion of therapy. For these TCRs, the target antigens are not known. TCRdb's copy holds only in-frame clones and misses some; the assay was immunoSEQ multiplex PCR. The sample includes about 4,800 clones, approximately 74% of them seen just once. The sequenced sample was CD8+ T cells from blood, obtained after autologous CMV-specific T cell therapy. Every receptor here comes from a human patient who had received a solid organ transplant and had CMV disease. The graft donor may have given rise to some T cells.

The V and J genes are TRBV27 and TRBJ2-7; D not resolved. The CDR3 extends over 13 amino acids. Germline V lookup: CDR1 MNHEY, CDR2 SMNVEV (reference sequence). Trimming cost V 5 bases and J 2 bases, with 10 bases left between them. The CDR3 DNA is TGTGCCAGCAGTGAACCGGCAGCCTACGAGCAGTACTTC. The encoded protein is CASSEPAAYEQYF.

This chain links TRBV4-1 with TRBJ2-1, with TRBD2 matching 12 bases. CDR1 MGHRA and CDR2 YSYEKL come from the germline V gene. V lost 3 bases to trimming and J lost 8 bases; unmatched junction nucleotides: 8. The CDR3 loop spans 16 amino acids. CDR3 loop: CASSQPSGGAKYEQFF. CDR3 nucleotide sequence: TGCGCCAGCAGCCAGCCTAGCGGGGGGGCTAAGTATGAGCAGTTCTTC.

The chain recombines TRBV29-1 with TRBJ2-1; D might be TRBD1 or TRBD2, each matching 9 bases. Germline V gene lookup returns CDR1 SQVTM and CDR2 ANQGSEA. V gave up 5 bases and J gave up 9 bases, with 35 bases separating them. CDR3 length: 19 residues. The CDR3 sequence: CSVQGPGQGSASGTGEQFF. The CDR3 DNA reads TGCAGCGTTCAAGGCCCGGGACAGGGATCGGCTAGCGGGACGGGTGAGCAGTTCTTC.

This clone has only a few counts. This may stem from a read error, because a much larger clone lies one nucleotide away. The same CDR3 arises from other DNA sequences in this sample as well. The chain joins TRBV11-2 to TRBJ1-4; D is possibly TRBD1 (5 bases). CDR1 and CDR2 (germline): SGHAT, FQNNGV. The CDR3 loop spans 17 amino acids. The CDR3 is CASSQDGREGYGEKLFF. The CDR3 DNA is TGCGCCAGCAGCCAAGATGGGCGGGAGGGGTACGGGGAAAAACTGTTTTTT.

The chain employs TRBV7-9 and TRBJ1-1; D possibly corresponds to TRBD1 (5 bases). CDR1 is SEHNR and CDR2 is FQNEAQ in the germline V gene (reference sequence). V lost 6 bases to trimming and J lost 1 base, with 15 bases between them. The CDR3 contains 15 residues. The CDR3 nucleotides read TGTGCCAGCAGACCCCAAGACAGTAAGAACACTGAAGCTTTCTTT. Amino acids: CASRPQDSKNTEAFF. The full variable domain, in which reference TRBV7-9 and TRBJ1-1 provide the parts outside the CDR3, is DTGVSQNPRHKITKRGQNVTFRCDPISEHNRLYWYRQTLGQGPEFLTYFQNEAQLEKSRLLSDRFSAERPKGSFSTLEIQRTEQGDSAMYLCASRPQDSKNTEAFFGQGTRLTVV.